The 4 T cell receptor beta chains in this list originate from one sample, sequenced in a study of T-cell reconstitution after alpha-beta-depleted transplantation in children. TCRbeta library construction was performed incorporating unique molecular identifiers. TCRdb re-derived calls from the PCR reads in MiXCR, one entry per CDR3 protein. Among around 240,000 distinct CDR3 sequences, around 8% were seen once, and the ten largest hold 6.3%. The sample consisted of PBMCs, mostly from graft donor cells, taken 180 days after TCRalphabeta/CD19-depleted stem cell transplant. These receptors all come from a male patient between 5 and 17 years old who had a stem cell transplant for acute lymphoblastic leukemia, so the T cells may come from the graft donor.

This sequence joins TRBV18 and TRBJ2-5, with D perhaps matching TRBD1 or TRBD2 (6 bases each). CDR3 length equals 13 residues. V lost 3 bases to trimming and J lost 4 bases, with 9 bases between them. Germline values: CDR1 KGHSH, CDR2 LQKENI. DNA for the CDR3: TGTGCCAGCTCACCCAAGGGGGGAGAGACCCAGTACTTC. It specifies CASSPKGGETQYF.

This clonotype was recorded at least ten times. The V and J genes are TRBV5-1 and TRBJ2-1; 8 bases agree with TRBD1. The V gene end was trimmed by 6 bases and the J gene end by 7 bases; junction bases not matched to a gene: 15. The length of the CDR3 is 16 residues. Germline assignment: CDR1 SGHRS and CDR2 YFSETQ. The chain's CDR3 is CASTFLGQADQNEQFF. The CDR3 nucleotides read TGCGCCAGCACCTTCCTGGGACAGGCCGACCAGAATGAGCAGTTCTTC.

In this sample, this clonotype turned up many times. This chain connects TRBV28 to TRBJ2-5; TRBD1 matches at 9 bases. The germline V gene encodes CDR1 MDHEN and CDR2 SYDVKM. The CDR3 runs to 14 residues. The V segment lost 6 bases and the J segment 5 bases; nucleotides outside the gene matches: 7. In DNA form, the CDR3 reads TGTGCCAGCAGACAGGGGGCTGGGGTTGAGACCCAGTACTTC. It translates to CASRQGAGVETQYF.

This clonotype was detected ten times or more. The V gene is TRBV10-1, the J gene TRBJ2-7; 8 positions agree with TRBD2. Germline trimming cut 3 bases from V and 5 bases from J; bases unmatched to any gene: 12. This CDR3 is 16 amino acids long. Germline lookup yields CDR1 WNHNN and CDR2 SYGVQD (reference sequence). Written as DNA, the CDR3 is TGCGCCAGCAGTGATGAAGGTACAGCGGGAGTCGACGAGCAGTACTTC. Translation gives CASSDEGTAGVDEQYF.